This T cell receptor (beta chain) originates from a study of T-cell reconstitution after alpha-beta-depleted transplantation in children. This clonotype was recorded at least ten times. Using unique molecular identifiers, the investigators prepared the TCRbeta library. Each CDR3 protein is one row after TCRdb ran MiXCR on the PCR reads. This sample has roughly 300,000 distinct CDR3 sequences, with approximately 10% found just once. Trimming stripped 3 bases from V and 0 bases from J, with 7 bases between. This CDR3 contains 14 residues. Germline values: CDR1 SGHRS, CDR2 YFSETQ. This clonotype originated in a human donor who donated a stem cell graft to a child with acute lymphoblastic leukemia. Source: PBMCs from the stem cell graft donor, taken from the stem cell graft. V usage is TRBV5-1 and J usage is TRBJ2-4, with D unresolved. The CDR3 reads CASSSVKAKNIQYF. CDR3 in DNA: TGCGCCAGCAGCTCCGTCAAAGCCAAAAACATTCAGTACTTC. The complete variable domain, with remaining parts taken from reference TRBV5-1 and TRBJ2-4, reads KAGVTQTPRYLIKTRGQQVTLSCSPISGHRSVSWYQQTPGQGLQFLFEYFSETQRNKGNFPGRFSGRQFSNSRSEMNVSTLELGDSALYLCASSSVKAKNIQYFGAGTRLSVL.